This T cell receptor (beta chain) was sequenced for a study of T cell responses to AZD1222 COVID-19 vaccine. Study-wide points: The study found vaccine-associated CD4 TCRs spanning spike, dominant at 160-218 and 743-854. The donor cohort was predominantly white British with a female majority, and clonal diversity may have been underestimated. Reportedly, close to half of spike-specific TCRs are directed against unmutated variant regions. Every sample of the repertoires postdated the peak T cell response.

On this clone: What it binds is unknown.

Repertoires were generated with immunoSEQ multiplex PCR, while TCRdb's copy carries only in-frame clones and drops some. The profile covers some 86,000 clones, with 70% to 80% appearing a single time and 20% to 25% taken by the ten largest. Germline values: CDR1 SGHRS, CDR2 YFSETQ. This CDR3 is 15 amino acids long. Trimming removed 4 bases from V and 3 bases from J, with 16 bases in between. The receptor was isolated from an adult in good health. Sequenced material: peripheral blood, taken on day 0 of AZD1222 vaccination. The rearrangement links TRBV5-1 to TRBJ1-1; the D gene is possibly TRBD1 (6 bases). The CDR3 nucleotides read TGCGCCAGCAGCAGCTGGGGGGGCCAGGACACTGAAGCTTTCTTT. This translates into CASSSWGGQDTEAFF.